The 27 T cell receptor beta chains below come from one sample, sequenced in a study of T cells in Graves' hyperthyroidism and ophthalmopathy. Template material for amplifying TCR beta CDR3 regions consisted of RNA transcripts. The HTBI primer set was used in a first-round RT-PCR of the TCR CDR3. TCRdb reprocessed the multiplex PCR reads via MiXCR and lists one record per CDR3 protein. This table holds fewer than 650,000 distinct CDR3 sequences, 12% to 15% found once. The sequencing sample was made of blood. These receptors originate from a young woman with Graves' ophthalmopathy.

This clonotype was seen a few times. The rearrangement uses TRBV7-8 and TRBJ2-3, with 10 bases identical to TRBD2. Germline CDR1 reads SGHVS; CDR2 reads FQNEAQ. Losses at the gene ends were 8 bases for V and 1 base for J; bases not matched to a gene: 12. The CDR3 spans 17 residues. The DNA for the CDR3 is TGTGCCAGCTATCGGGCTAGCGGGAGAAGTGGCACAGATACGCAGTATTTT. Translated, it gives CASYRASGRSGTDTQYF.

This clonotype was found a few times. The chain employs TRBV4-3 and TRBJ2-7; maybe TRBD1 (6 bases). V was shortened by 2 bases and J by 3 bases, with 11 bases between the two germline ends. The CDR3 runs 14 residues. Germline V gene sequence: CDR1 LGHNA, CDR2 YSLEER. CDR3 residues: CASSQFGGNYEQYF. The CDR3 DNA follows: TGCGCCAGCAGCCAATTTGGGGGCAACTACGAGCAGTACTTC.

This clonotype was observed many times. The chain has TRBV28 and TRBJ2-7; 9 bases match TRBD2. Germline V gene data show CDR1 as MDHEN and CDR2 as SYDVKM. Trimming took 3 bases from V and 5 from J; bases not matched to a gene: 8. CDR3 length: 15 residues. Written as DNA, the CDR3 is TGTGCCAGCAGTTTTTTAGCGGGAGCGAGGCACGAGCAGTACTTC. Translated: CASSFLAGARHEQYF.

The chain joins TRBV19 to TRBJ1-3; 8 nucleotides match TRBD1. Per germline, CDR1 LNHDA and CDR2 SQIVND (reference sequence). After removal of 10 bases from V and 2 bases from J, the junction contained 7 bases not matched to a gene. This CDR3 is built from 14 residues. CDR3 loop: CANNLQGAGNTIYF. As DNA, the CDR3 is TGTGCCAACAACCTACAGGGGGCTGGAAACACCATATATTTT.

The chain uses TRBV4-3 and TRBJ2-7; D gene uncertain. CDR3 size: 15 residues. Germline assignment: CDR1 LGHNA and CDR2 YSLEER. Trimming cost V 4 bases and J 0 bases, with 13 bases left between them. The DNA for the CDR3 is TGCGCCAGCAGCCGCTTGGTGGGCCTCTCCTACGAGCAGTACTTC. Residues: CASSRLVGLSYEQYF.

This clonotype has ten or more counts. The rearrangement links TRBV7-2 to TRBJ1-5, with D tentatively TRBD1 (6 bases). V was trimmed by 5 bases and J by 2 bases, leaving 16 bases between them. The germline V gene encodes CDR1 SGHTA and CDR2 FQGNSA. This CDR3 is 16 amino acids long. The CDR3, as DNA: TGTGCCAGCAGCCCAGAGGGGGTTAGCGGCAATCAGCCCCAGCATTTT. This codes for CASSPEGVSGNQPQHF.

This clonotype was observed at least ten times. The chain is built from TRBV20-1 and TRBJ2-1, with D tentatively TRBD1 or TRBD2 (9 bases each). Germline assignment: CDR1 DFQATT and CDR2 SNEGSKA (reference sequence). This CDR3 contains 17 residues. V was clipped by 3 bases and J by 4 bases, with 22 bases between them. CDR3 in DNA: TGCAGTGCTAGGGTGACAGGGGGGCTAGCGGGATACAATGAGCAGTTCTTC. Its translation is CSARVTGGLAGYNEQFF.

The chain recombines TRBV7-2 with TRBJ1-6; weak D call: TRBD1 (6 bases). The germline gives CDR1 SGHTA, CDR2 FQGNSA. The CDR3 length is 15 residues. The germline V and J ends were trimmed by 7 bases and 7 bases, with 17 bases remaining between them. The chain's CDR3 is CASTRIQGSNSPLHF. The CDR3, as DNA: TGTGCCAGCACCCGAATACAGGGTAGCAATTCACCCCTCCACTTT.

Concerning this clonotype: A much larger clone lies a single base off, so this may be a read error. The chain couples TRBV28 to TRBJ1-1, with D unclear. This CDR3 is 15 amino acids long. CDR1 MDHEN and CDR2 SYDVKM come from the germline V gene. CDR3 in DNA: TGTGCCTGCAGTTTATCCCAGATCTTTAACACTGAAGCTTTCTTT. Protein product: CACSLSQIFNTEAFF.

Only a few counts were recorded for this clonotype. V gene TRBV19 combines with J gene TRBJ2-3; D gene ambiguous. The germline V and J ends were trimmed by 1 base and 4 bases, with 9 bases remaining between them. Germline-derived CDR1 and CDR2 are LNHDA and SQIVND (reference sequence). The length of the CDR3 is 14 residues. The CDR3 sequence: CASSIAAGPDTQYF. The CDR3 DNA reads TGTGCCAGTAGTATAGCGGCTGGCCCAGATACGCAGTATTTT.

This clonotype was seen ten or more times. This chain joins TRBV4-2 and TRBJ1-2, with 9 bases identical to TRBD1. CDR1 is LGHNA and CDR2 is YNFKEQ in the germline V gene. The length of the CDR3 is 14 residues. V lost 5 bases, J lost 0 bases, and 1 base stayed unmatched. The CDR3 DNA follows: TGTGCCAGCAGCACAGGGGGCCCTAACTATGGCTACACCTTC. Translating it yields CASSTGGPNYGYTF.

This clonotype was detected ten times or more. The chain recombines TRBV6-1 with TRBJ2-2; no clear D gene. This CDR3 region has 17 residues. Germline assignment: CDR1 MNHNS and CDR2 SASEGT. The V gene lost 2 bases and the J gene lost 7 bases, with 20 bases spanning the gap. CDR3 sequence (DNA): TGTGCCAGCAGTGAATACGATTGGGTCAGATCGGTCGGGGAGCTGTTTTTT. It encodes CASSEYDWVRSVGELFF.

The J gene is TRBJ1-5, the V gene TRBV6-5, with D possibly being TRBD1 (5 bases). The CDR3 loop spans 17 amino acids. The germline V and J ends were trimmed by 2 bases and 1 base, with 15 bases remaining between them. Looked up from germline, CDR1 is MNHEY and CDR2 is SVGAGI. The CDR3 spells CASSYPLGVGSNQPQHF. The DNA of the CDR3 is TGTGCCAGCAGTTACCCCTTGGGGGTCGGCAGCAATCAGCCCCAGCATTTT.

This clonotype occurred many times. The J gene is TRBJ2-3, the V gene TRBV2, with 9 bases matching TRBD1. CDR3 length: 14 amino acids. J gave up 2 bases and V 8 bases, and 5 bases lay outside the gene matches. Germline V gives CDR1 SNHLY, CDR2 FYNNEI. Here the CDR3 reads CASETGGPTDTQYF. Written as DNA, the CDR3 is TGTGCCAGCGAAACAGGGGGCCCCACAGATACGCAGTATTTT.

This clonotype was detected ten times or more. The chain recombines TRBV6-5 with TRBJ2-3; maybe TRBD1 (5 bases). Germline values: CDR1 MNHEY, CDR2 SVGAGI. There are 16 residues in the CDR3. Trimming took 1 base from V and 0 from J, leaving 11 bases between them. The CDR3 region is CASSYYQGTSTDTQYF. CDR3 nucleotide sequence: TGTGCCAGCAGTTACTACCAGGGTACTAGCACAGATACGCAGTATTTT.

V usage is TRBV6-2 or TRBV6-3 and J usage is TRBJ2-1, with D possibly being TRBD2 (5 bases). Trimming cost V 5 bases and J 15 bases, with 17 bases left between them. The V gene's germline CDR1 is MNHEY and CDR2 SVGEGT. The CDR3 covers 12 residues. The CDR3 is CASSPPSPPPFF. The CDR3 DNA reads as TGTGCCAGCAGTCCTCCTAGCCCACCCCCGTTCTTC.

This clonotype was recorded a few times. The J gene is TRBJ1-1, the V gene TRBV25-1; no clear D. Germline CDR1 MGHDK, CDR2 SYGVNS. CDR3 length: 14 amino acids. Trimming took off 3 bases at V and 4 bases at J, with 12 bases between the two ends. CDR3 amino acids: CASSDPGRSTEAFF. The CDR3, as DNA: TGTGCCAGCAGTGATCCAGGACGGTCCACTGAAGCTTTCTTT.

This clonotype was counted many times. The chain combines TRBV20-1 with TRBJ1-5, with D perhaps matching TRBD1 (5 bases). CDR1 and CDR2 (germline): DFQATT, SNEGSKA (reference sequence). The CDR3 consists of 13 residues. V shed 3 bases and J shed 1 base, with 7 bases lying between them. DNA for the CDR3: TGCAGTGCTAGGACAGACAGCAATCAGCCCCAGCATTTT. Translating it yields CSARTDSNQPQHF.

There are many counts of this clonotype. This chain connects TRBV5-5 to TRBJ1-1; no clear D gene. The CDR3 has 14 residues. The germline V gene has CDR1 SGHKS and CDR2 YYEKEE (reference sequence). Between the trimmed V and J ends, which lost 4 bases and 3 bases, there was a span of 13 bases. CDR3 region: CASSPIRVHTEAFF. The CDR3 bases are TGTGCCAGCAGCCCGATAAGGGTCCACACTGAAGCTTTCTTT.

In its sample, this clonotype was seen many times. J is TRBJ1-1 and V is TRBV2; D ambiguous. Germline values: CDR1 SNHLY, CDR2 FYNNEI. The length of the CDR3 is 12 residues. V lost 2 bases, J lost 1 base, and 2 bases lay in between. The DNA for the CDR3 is TGTGCCAGCAGTGAACAGAACACTGAAGCTTTCTTT. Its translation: CASSEQNTEAFF.

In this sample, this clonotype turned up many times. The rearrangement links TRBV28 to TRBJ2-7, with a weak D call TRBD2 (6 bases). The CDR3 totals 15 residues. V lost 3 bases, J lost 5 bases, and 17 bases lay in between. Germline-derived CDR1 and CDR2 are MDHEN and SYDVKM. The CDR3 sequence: CASSFQLARVDEQYF. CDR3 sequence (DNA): TGTGCCAGCAGTTTTCAACTAGCTAGGGTGGACGAGCAGTACTTC. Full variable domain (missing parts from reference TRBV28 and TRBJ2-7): DVKVTQSSRYLVKRTGEKVFLECVQDMDHENMFWYRQDPGLGLRLIYFSYDVKMKEKGDIPEGYSVSREKKERFSLILESASTNQTSMYLCASSFQLARVDEQYFGPGTRLTVT.

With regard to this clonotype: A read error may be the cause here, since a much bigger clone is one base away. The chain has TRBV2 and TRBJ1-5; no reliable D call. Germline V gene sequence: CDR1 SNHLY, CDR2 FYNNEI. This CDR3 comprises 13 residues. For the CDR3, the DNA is TGTGCCAGCAGTGAAGGGATGAATCAGCCCCAGCGTTTT. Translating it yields CASSEGMNQPQRF.

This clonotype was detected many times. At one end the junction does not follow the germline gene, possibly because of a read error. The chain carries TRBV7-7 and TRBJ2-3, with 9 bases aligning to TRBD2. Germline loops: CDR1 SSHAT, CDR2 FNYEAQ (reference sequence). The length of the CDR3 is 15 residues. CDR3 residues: CASSDGTSPADTQYF. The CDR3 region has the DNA TGTGCTAGCAGCGATGGGACTAGCCCCGCGGATACGCAGTATTTT.

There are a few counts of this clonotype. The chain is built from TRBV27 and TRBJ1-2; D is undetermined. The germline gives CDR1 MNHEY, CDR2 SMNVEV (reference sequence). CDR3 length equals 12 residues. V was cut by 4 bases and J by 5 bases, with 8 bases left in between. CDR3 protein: CASSSSEYGYTF. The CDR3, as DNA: TGTGCCAGCAGTTCGTCCGAGTATGGCTACACCTTC.

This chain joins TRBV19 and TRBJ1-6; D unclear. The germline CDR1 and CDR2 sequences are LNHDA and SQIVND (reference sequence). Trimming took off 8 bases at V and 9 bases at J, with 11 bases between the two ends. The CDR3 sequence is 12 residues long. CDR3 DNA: TGTGCCAGTGGGGTGCTTACTTCACCCCTCCACTTT. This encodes CASGVLTSPLHF. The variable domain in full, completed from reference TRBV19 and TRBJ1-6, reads DGGITQSPKYLFRKEGQNVTLSCEQNLNHDAMYWYRQDPGQGLRLIYYSQIVNDFQKGDIAEGYSVSREKKESFPLTVTSAQKNPTAFYLCASGVLTSPLHFGNGTRLTVT.

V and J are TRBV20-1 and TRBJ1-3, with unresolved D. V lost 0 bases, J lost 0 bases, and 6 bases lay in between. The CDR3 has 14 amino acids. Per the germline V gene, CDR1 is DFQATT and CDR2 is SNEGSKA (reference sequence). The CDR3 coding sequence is TGCAGTGCTAGAGATTCGGTCTCTGGAAACACCATATATTTT. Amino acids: CSARDSVSGNTIYF.

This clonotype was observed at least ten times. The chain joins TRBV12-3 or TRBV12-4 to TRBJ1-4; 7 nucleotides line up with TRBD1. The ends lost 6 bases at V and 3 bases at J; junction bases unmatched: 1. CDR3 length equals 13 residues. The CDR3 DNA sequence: TGTGCCAGCAGGGGACAGCCTAATGAAAAACTGTTTTTT. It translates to CASRGQPNEKLFF.